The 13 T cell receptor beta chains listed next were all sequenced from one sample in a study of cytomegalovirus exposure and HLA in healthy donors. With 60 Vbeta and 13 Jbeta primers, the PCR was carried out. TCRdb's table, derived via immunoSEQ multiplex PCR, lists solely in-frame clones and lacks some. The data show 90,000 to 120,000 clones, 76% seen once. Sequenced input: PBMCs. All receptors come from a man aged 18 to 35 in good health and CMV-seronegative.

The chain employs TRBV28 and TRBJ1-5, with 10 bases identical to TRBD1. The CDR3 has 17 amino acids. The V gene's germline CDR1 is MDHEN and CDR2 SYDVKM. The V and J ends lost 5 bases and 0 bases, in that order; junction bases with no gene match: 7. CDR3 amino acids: CASSRQGAGYSNQPQHF. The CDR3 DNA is TGTGCCAGCAGTCGACAGGGGGCAGGGTATAGCAATCAGCCCCAGCATTTT.

CDR3 residues: CASSLRQGPSYEQYF. CDR3 nucleotide sequence: TGTGCCAGCAGCCTCAGACAGGGGCCCTCCTACGAGCAGTACTTC. V gene TRBV7-2 combines with J gene TRBJ2-7, with 8 nucleotides matching TRBD1. Unmatched junction bases numbered 6, after V lost 5 bases and J lost 0 bases. The CDR3 loop spans 15 amino acids. Germline lookup yields CDR1 SGHTA and CDR2 FQGNSA.

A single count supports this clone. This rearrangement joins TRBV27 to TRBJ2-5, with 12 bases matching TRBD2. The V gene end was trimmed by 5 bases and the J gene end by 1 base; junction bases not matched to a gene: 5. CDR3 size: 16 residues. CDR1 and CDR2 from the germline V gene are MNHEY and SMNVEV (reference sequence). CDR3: CASSPTGLAGQETQYF. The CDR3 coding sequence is TGTGCCAGCAGTCCAACGGGACTAGCGGGCCAAGAGACCCAGTACTTC.

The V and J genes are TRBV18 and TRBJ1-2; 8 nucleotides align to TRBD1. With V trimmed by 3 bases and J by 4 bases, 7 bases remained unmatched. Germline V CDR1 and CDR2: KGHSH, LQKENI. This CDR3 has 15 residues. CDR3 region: CASSPTDRDSYGYTF. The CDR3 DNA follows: TGTGCCAGCTCACCCACGGACAGGGATAGCTATGGCTACACCTTC. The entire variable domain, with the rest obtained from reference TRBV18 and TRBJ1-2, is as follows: NAGVMQNPRHLVRRRGQEARLRCSPMKGHSHVYWYRQLPEEGLKFMVYLQKENIIDESGMPKERFSAEFPKEGPSILRIQQVVRGDSAAYFCASSPTDRDSYGYTFGSGTRLTVV.

CDR3 sequence: CASSLGGTSGVTQYF. The CDR3 DNA follows: TGTGCCAGCAGCTTGGGTGGGACTAGCGGTGTCACCCAGTACTTC. The chain carries TRBV5-4 and TRBJ2-5; 11 nucleotides match TRBD2. The CDR3 covers 15 residues. Trimming removed 0 bases from V and 8 bases from J; junction bases left unmatched: 6. Germline V gene lookup returns CDR1 SGHNT and CDR2 YYREEE (reference sequence).

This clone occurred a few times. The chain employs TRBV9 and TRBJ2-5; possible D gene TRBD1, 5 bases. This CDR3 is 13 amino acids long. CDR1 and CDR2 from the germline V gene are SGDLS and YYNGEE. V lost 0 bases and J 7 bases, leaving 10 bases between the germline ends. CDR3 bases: TGTGCCAGCAGCGTAGATTCAGGGTTGACCCAGTACTTC. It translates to CASSVDSGLTQYF.

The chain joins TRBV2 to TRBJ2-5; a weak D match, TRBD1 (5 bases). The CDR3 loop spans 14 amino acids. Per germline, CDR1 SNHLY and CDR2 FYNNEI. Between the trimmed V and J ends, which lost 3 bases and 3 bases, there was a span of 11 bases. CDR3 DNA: TGTGCCAGCAGTGATTTAGACAGAGAAGAGACCCAGTACTTC. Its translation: CASSDLDREETQYF.

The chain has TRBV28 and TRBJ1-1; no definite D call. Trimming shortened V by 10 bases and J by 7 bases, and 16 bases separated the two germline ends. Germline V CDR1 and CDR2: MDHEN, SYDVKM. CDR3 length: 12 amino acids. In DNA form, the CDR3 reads TGTGCCACGGGGAGGATTTCTGGTGAAGCTTTCTTT. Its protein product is CATGRISGEAFF.

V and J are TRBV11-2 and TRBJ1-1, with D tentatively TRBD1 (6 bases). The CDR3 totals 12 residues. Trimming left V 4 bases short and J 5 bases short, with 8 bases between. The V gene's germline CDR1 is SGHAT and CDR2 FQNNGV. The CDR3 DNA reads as TGTGCCAGCAGCTCCACAGGGACTGAAGCTTTCTTT. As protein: CASSSTGTEAFF.

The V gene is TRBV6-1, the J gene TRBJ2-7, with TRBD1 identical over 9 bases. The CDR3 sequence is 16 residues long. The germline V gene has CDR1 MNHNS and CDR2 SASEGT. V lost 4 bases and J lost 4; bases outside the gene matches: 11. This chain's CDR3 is CASSGNRGPPSYEQYF. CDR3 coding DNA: TGTGCCAGCAGTGGGAACAGGGGGCCTCCCAGTTACGAGCAGTACTTC.

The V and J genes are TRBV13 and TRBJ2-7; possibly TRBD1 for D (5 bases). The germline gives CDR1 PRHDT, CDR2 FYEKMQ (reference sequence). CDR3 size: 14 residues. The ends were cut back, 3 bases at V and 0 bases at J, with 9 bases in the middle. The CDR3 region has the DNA TGTGCCAGCAGCTTCCGGCAGGGCTCCTACGAGCAGTACTTC. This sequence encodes CASSFRQGSYEQYF.

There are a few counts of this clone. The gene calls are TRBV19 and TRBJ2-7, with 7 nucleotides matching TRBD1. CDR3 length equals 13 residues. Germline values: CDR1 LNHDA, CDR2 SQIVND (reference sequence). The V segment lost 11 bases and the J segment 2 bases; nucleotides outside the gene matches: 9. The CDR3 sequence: CASSTGLTYEQYF. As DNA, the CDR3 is TGTGCCTCTTCGACAGGGCTAACCTACGAGCAGTACTTC.

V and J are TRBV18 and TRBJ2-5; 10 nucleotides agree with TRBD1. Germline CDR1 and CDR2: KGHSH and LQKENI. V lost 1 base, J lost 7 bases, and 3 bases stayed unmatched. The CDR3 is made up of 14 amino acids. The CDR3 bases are TGTGCCAGCTCACCACAGGACAGGGGGTGGACCCAGTACTTC. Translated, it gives CASSPQDRGWTQYF.